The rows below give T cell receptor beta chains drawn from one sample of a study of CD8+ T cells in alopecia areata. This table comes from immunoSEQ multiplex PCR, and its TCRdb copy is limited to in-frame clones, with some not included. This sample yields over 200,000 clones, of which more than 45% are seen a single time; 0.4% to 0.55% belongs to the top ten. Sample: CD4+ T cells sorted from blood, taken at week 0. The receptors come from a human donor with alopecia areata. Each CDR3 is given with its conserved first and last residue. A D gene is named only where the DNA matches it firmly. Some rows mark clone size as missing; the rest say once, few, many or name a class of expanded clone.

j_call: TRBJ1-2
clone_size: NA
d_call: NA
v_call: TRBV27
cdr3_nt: TGTGCCAGCAGTCGCCGACAGTACTCAGTTTACGGCTACACCTTC
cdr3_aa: CASSRRQYSVYGYTF

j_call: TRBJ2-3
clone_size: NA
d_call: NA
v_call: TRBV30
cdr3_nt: TGTGCCTGGACGTTGAAGGGGAAGGATACGCAGTATTTT
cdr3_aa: CAWTLKGKDTQYF

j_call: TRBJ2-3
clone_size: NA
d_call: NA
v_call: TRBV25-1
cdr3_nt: TGTGCCAGCAGTGAGAGTCCCTCTTCGGCAGATACGCAGTATTTT
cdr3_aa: CASSESPSSADTQYF

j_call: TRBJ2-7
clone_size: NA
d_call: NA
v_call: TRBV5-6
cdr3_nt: TGTGCCAGCAGCTTCGGGGACGAGCAGTACTTC
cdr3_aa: CASSFGDEQYF

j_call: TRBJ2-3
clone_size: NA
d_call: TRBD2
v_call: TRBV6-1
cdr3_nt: TGTGCCAGCAGTGGACTAGCGGGCACAGATACGCAGTATTTT
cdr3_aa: CASSGLAGTDTQYF

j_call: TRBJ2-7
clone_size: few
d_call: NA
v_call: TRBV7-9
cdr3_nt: TGTGCCAGCAGCAGAGGACAGAATTCCTACGAGCAGTACTTC
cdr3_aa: CASSRGQNSYEQYF

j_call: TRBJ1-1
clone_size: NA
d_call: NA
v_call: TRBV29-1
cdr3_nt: TGCAGCGTTGCCGGGAAGGGGGGGGCGAACACTGAAGCTTTCTTT
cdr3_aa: CSVAGKGGANTEAFF

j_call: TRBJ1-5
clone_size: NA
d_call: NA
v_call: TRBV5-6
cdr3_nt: TGTGCCAGCAGCTTGAATCCCAGTGTTGACAATCAGCCCCAGCATTTT
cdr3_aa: CASSLNPSVDNQPQHF

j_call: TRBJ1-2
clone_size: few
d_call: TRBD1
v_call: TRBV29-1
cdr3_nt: TGCAGCGTTTCGGACAGGGCGAGCTATGGCTACACCTTC
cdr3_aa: CSVSDRASYGYTF

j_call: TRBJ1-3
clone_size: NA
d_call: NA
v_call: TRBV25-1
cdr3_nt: TGTGCCAGCTCCTACTCTGGAAACACCATATATTTT
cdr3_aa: CASSYSGNTIYF

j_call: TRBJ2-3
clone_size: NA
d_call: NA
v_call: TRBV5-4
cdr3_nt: TGTGCCAGCACCACAGGGTATAATACAGATACGCAGTATTTT
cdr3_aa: CASTTGYNTDTQYF

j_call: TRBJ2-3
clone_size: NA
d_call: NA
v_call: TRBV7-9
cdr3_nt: TGTGCCAGCAGCTCGTACGCCCTGGCAGATACGCAGTATTTT
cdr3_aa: CASSSYALADTQYF

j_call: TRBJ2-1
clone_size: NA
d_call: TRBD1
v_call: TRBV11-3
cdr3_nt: TGTGCCAGCAGCCTTAGACAGGGGTGGCAGTTCTTC
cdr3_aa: CASSLRQGWQFF

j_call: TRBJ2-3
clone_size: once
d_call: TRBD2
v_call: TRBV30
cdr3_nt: TGTGCCTGGAGCACTTGGGGGAGGGCCGTTGATACGCAGTATTTT
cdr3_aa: CAWSTWGRAVDTQYF

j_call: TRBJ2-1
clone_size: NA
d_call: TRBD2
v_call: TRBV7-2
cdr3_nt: TGTGCCAGCAGCTTGGTAGGACTAGTCAATGAGCAGTTCTTC
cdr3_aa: CASSLVGLVNEQFF

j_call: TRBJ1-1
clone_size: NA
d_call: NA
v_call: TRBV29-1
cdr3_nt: TGCAGCGTTGTGGGTCTATTCTCGAACACTGAAGCTTTCTTT
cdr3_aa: CSVVGLFSNTEAFF

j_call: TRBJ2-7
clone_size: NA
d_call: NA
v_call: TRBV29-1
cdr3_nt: TGCAGCGTTGGAAGGAGCTCCTACGAGCAGTACTTC
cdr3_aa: CSVGRSSYEQYF

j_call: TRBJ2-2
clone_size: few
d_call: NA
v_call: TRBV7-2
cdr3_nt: TGTGCCAGCAGCTCCCGGTCTTCGAACACCGGGGAGCTGTTTTTT
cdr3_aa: CASSSRSSNTGELFF

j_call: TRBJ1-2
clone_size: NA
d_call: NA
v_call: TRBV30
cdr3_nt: TGTGCCTGGAGTGTCGGGACGGCCGCTCCTTCTGGCTACACCTTC
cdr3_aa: CAWSVGTAAPSGYTF

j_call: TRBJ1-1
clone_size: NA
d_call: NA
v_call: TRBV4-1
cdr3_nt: TGCGCCAGCAGCCACCTCGGGGGTAAGGCTGAAGCTTTCTTT
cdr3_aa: CASSHLGGKAEAFF

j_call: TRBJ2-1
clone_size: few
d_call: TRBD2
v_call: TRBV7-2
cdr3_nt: TGTGCCAGCAGCCGGACTAGCGGGGGCTACAATGAGCAGTTCTTC
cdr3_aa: CASSRTSGGYNEQFF

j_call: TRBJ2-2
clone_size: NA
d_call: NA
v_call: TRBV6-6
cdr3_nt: TGTGCCAGCAGGTGGGGGACCGGGGAGCTGTTTTTT
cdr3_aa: CASRWGTGELFF

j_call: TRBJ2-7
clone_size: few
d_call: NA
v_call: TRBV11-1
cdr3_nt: TGTGCCAGCGTTCAGCTGGACAGCTACGAGCAGTACTTC
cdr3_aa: CASVQLDSYEQYF

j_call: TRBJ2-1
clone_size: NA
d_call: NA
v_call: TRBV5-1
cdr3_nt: TGCGCCAGCAGCTTGGGCGGGCACAATGAGCAGTTCTTC
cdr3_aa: CASSLGGHNEQFF

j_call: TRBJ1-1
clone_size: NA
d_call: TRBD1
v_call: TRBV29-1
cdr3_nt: TGCAGCGTTCTGAGGACAGGGGAGCGGATATTAGCTTTCTTT
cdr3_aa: CSVLRTGERILAFF

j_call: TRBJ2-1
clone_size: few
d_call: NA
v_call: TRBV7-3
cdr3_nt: TGTGCCAGCAGCTTACAGAACGTCGCTAGCTCCTACAATGAGCAGTTCTTC
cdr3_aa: CASSLQNVASSYNEQFF

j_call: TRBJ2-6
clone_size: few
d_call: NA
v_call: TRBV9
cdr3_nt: TGTGCCAGCAGCCCAGAGGGAATGGGAACTTCTGGGGCCAACGTCCTGACTTTC
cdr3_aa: CASSPEGMGTSGANVLTF

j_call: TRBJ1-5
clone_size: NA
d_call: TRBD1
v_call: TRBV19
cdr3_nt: TGTGCCAGTAGTATCTTTACAGGGGGCGGTCAGCCCCAGCATTTT
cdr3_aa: CASSIFTGGGQPQHF

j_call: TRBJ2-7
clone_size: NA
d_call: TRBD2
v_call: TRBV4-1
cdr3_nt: TGCGCCAGCAGCCAAGAGGGACTAGCCTCCTACGAGCAGTACTTC
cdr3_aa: CASSQEGLASYEQYF

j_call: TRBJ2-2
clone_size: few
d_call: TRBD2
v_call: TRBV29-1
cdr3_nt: TGCAGCGTTCGACGGGAGGGCCCCAACACCGGGGAGCTGTTTTTT
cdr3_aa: CSVRREGPNTGELFF

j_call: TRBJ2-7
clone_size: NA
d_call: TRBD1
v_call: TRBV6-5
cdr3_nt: TGTGCCAGCAGTTACTCAGGGACAGGCAATTACGAGCAGTACTTC
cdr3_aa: CASSYSGTGNYEQYF

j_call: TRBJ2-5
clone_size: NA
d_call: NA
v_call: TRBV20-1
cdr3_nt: TGCAGTGTCGAAGAGACCCAGTACTTC
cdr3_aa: CSVEETQYF

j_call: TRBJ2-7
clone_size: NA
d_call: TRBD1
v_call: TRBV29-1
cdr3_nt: TGCAGCGCTCATCCGGGACAGGGCTACGAGCAGTACTTC
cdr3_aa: CSAHPGQGYEQYF

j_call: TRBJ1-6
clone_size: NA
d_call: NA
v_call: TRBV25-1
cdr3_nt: TGTGCCAGCAGTGACCAGGGAGGCAATTCACCCCTCCACTTT
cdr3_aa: CASSDQGGNSPLHF

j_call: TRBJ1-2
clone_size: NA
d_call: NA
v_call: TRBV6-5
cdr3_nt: TGTGCCAGCAGTTCCCCGGGGAGCCGCTATGGCTACACCTTC
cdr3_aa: CASSSPGSRYGYTF

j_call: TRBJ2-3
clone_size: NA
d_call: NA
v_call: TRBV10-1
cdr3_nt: TGCGCCAGCAGTGAACAGCTACTGGGGACGCAGTATTTT
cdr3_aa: CASSEQLLGTQYF

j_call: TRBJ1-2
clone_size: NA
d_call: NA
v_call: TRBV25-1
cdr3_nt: TGTGCCAGCAGTGAGCAGGGCGACTATGGCTACACCTTC
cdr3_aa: CASSEQGDYGYTF

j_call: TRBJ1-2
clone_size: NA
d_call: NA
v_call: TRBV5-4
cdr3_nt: TGTGCCAGCAGGGGAGCTAACTATGGCTACACCTTC
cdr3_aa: CASRGANYGYTF

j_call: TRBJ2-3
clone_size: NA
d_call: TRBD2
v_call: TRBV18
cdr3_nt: TGTGCCAGCTCACAAGGGACTAGCGGGAGCACAGATACGCAGTATTTT
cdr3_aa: CASSQGTSGSTDTQYF

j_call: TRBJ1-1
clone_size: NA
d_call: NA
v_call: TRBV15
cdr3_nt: TGTGCCACCAGCAGAGATGGCACTGAAGCTTTCTTT
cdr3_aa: CATSRDGTEAFF

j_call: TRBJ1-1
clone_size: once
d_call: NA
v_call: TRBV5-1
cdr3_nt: TGCGCCAGCAGCTTGAACGGGGCGCCAAATCAAAATGAAGCTTTCTTT
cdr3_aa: CASSLNGAPNQNEAFF

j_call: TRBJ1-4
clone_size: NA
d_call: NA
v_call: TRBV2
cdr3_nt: TGTGCCAGCAGTGATTATCGGCCGGAGAGGTGGAAACTGTTTTTT
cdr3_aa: CASSDYRPERWKLFF